The 19 T cell receptor beta chains in this list originate from one sample, sequenced in a study of Graves' ophthalmopathy and Graves' hyperthyroidism (dated by TCRdb to between 2018 and 2020). Sequencing was carried out with an Illumina HiSeq 2000. For repertoire sequencing, TCR beta CDR3 regions were amplified from RNA transcripts. A first-round RT-PCR used HTBI primers with the Qiagen OneStep RT-PCR kit, followed by a second-round multiplex PCR, size selection and purification. The raw public reads went through TCRdb reprocessing: fastp at Q25, MiXCR clone calling, in-frame beta chains kept. Rows merge per CDR3 protein into single entries with the most common DNA and genes. The sample table contains 200,000 to 300,000 distinct CDR3 sequences; only one count was recorded for around 42% of them. The ten largest clonotypes hold around 47% of the sample. The sequenced material came from peripheral blood. These receptors came from an adult man with Graves' ophthalmopathy.

This rearrangement joins TRBV6-6 to TRBJ1-6; 7 bases map to TRBD1. V dropped 8 bases and J dropped 4; count of bases not matched to a gene: 8. Germline V lookup: CDR1 MNHNY, CDR2 SVGAGI (reference sequence). CDR3 length equals 15 residues. The CDR3 spells CASCRQGTYNSPLHF. The CDR3 DNA sequence: TGTGCCAGCTGTAGACAGGGCACTTATAATTCACCCCTCCACTTT.

This clonotype was seen a few times. The chain has TRBV12-3 or TRBV12-4 and TRBJ1-5; no clear D. Trimming took off 4 bases at V and 0 bases at J, with 4 bases between the two ends. This CDR3 has 13 amino acids. The CDR3 sequence: CASSSHSNQPQHF. DNA of the CDR3: TGTGCCAGCAGTTCTCATAGCAATCAGCCCCAGCATTTT.

This clonotype was observed a few times. CDR3 sequence: CASSGPGLAASSYEQYF. As DNA, the CDR3 is TGTGCCAGCAGTGGACCGGGACTAGCAGCCAGCTCCTACGAGCAGTACTTC. The chain carries TRBV2 and TRBJ2-7, with 9 bases identical to TRBD2. The V gene's germline CDR1 is SNHLY and CDR2 FYNNEI. Trimming at V came to 4 bases and at J to 0 bases, leaving 10 bases not matched to a gene. The CDR3 is made up of 17 amino acids.

This clonotype was counted only a few times. This chain uses TRBV11-3 with TRBJ2-7; D remains unclear. V lost 0 bases and J lost 3, with 6 bases in between. Per the germline V gene, CDR1 is SGHNT and CDR2 is YENEEA. This CDR3 comprises 13 residues. CDR3 DNA: TGTGCCAGCAGCTTAGATCAGGTCTACGAGCAGTACTTC. Translating gives CASSLDQVYEQYF.

This clonotype was counted a few times. This rearrangement joins TRBV12-3 or TRBV12-4 to TRBJ1-5; 8 nucleotides line up with TRBD1. The CDR3 runs to 14 residues. V lost 3 bases, J lost 6 bases, and 4 bases stayed unmatched. The CDR3 region is CASSFSQGAQPQHF. CDR3 nucleotide sequence: TGTGCCAGCAGTTTTAGTCAGGGGGCTCAGCCCCAGCATTTT.

This clonotype has just one count. This chain links TRBV19 with TRBJ2-2; D call uncertain. This CDR3 is 14 amino acids long. Trimming pared 6 bases from V and 4 bases from J, leaving 12 bases between. The V gene's germline CDR1 is LNHDA and CDR2 SQIVND (reference sequence). CDR3 nucleotides: TGTGCCAGTAGGGGTAGGGATCCCACCGGGGAGCTGTTTTTT. It is translated as CASRGRDPTGELFF.

J is TRBJ2-3 and V is TRBV2; 7 bases agree with TRBD1. V shed 7 bases and J 2 bases; nucleotides not matched to a gene: 6. The CDR3 spans 14 residues. Germline V gives CDR1 SNHLY, CDR2 FYNNEI. DNA of the CDR3: TGTGCCAGCACCCCGGGACAGAACACAGATACGCAGTATTTT. Translated: CASTPGQNTDTQYF.

The chain couples TRBV4-1 to TRBJ2-3; D gene uncertain. CDR3 length: 15 amino acids. V was clipped by 4 bases and J by 6 bases, with 17 bases between them. Germline V gives CDR1 MGHRA, CDR2 YSYEKL. The CDR3 nucleotides read TGCGCCAGCAGCCTCTCGGACCGGAACTCTGATACGCAGTATTTT. Amino acids: CASSLSDRNSDTQYF.

Comment on this clonotype: The junction departs from the called germline gene at one end, perhaps through a read error. The chain recombines TRBV20-1 with TRBJ2-2; 9 bases map to TRBD1. The CDR3 has 16 residues. CDR1 is DFQATT and CDR2 is SNEGSKA in the germline V gene (reference sequence). This CDR3 is CSSTGGDRAYTGKLFF. The CDR3 DNA follows: TGCAGTTCAACAGGGGGGGACAGGGCTTACACCGGGAAGCTGTTTTTT.

The count of this clonotype is one. A read error may produce the germline difference seen at one junction end. This rearrangement joins TRBV10-2 to TRBJ2-5; D remains ambiguous. The germline V gene has CDR1 WSHSY and CDR2 SAAADI. This CDR3 is built from 13 residues. CDR3 sequence: CASSFLTQETQYF. For the CDR3, the DNA is TGTGCCAGCAGTTTCTTAACTCAAGAGACCCAGTACTTC.

The chain joins TRBV7-4 to TRBJ2-7; D could derive from TRBD1 or TRBD2 (5 bases each). There are 13 residues in the CDR3. Germline CDR1 and CDR2: SGHVT and SQSDAQ. V shed 8 bases and J shed 0 bases, with 11 bases lying between them. Here the CDR3 DNA reads TGTGCCAGCGGGGACCGGGACTCCTACGAGCAGTACTTC. This translates into CASGDRDSYEQYF.

There are a few counts of this clonotype. The rearrangement uses TRBV29-1 and TRBJ1-1, with D hard to call. The length of the CDR3 is 14 residues. V lost 7 bases and J 4 bases, leaving 19 bases between the germline ends. Looked up from germline, CDR1 is SQVTM and CDR2 is ANQGSEA. This chain's CDR3 is CSGRLVGAGTEAFF. In DNA form, the CDR3 reads TGCAGCGGGAGGTTGGTCGGCGCGGGCACTGAAGCTTTCTTT.

The rearrangement joins TRBV29-1 to TRBJ2-7; no firm D call. V lost 6 bases and J 7 bases, leaving 16 bases between the germline ends. The CDR3 is 12 amino acids. Per germline, CDR1 SQVTM and CDR2 ANQGSEA. CDR3 bases: TGCAGCGTCCCAAGGGCTGACAATGAGCAGTACTTC. Translation gives CSVPRADNEQYF.

This clonotype was detected only a few times. The chain combines TRBV19 with TRBJ1-5; a possible D gene is TRBD1 (5 bases). Trimming stripped 7 bases from V and 1 base from J, with 8 bases between. The CDR3 consists of 13 residues. Germline-derived CDR1 and CDR2 are LNHDA and SQIVND (reference sequence). For the CDR3, the DNA is TGTGCCAGTAATAAGGGGAGCAATCAGCCCCAGCATTTT. Translating gives CASNKGSNQPQHF.

Details on this clonotype: A much larger clone differs from this one at a single base, so this may be a read error. The chain has TRBV25-1 and TRBJ1-1; D not resolved. The CDR3 runs to 12 residues. Germline assignment: CDR1 MGHDK and CDR2 SYGVNS. Trimming took 8 bases from V and 4 from J, leaving 11 bases between them. The CDR3 is CASWATGTEAFF. CDR3 in DNA: TGTGCCAGCTGGGCAACGGGCACTGAAGCTTTCTTT.

The V gene is TRBV7-3, the J gene TRBJ2-5; the D is unclear. In germline, CDR1 is SGHTA, CDR2 FQGTGA. This CDR3 is 13 amino acids long. Trimming removed 3 bases from V and 9 bases from J, with 14 bases in between. This CDR3 is CASSLDRYMAQYF. In nucleotides, the CDR3 is TGTGCCAGCAGCTTGGACCGCTATATGGCCCAGTACTTC.

V and J are TRBV20-1 and TRBJ2-5; either TRBD1 or TRBD2 may fit D (6 bases each). The CDR3 sequence is 13 residues long. Germline CDR1 reads DFQATT; CDR2 reads SNEGSKA (reference sequence). The germline V and J ends were trimmed by 6 bases and 5 bases, with 16 bases remaining between them. CDR3 residues: CSARRGTGETQYF. CDR3 DNA sequence: TGCAGTGCCAGGAGGGGGACCGGGGAGACCCAGTACTTC.

V usage is TRBV2 and J usage is TRBJ2-7, with 8 positions matching TRBD1. Trimming took 9 bases from V and 3 from J; bases not matched to a gene: 7. The germline V gene encodes CDR1 SNHLY and CDR2 FYNNEI. This CDR3 contains 13 residues. CDR3 protein: CASQGQEYYEQYF. DNA of the CDR3: TGTGCCAGTCAGGGACAGGAATACTACGAGCAGTACTTC. Variable domain in full (rest from reference TRBV2 and TRBJ2-7): EPEVTQTPSHQVTQMGQEVILRCVPISNHLYFYWYRQILGQKVEFLVSFYNNEISEKSEIFDDQFSVERPDGSNFTLKIRSTKLEDSAMYFCASQGQEYYEQYFGPGTRLTVT.

This clonotype was recorded a few times. V and J are TRBV19 and TRBJ1-1; 9 bases map to TRBD1. The trim removed 4 bases at V and 4 bases at J, leaving 4 bases unmatched. Germline loops: CDR1 LNHDA, CDR2 SQIVND (reference sequence). This CDR3 has 14 residues. CDR3: CASSKRQGGTEAFF. The DNA for the CDR3 is TGTGCCAGTAGTAAAAGACAGGGGGGCACTGAAGCTTTCTTT.